Following are 24 T cell receptor beta chains from one sample sequenced in a study of blood T cell repertoires in COVID-19. The protocol was immunoSEQ multiplex PCR, while the TCRdb copy is restricted to in-frame clones and leaves out a portion. Of 80,000 to 95,000 clones detected, around 75% appear once; the ten largest clones hold roughly 15%. What was sequenced was peripheral blood. These receptors all stem from a woman over 75 with active or convalescent COVID-19.

The chain is built from TRBV5-1 and TRBJ2-7; D is possibly TRBD2 (6 bases). CDR1 and CDR2 from the germline V gene are SGHRS and YFSETQ. The CDR3 spans 14 residues. Trimming took 4 bases from V and 3 from J, leaving 14 bases between them. The CDR3 DNA reads TGCGCCAGCAGCAACGACGGCGGGGACTACGAGCAGTACTTC. Its translation: CASSNDGGDYEQYF.

J is TRBJ1-1 and V is TRBV6-2 or TRBV6-3; 7 positions agree with TRBD1. The germline V gene has CDR1 MNHEY and CDR2 SVGEGT. Trimming took 0 bases from V and 0 from J; bases not matched to a gene: 4. This CDR3 comprises 16 residues. The CDR3 loop is CASSYSRGRLNTEAFF. CDR3 DNA sequence: TGTGCCAGCAGTTACTCGAGGGGGCGGTTGAACACTGAAGCTTTCTTT.

Notes on this clone: The same CDR3 also results from other DNA sequences found in this sample. The rearrangement uses TRBV2 and TRBJ1-2, with D possibly being TRBD1 (5 bases). Trimming cost V 4 bases and J 2 bases, with 8 bases left between them. CDR3 length: 13 amino acids. Germline V CDR1 and CDR2: SNHLY, FYNNEI. The CDR3 loop is CASSATENYGYTF. For the CDR3, the DNA is TGTGCCAGCAGTGCGACAGAGAACTATGGCTACACCTTC.

The chain is built from TRBV11-3 and TRBJ2-7; the match to TRBD1 covers 10 bases. The CDR3 spans 15 residues. Losses at the gene ends were 1 base for V and 6 bases for J; bases not matched to a gene: 6. Germline CDR1 reads SGHNT; CDR2 reads YENEEA. CDR3 sequence reads: CASSLAGTGDSEQYF. The CDR3 DNA reads as TGTGCCAGCAGCTTAGCCGGGACAGGGGACTCCGAGCAGTACTTC.

The genes are TRBV29-1 and TRBJ1-2, with 9 positions matching TRBD1. The CDR3 has 13 amino acids. The V gene end was trimmed by 5 bases and the J gene end by 4 bases; junction bases not matched to a gene: 5. Germline CDR1 is SQVTM and CDR2 is ANQGSEA. CDR3 loop: CSVKGDRAYGYTF. The CDR3 DNA is TGCAGCGTTAAAGGGGACAGGGCCTATGGCTACACCTTC.

This chain links TRBV11-1 with TRBJ2-3; the match to TRBD1 covers 10 bases. This CDR3 spans 15 amino acids. The germline CDR1 and CDR2 sequences are SGHAT and FQDESV (reference sequence). V lost 5 bases, J lost 4 bases, and 6 bases stayed unmatched. The CDR3 spells CASSPGQGLSDTQYF. DNA for the CDR3: TGTGCCAGCAGCCCGGGACAGGGGCTGTCAGATACGCAGTATTTT.

The V call is TRBV2, the J call TRBJ1-2, with no clear D. CDR1 and CDR2 (germline): SNHLY, FYNNEI. The V end was cut by 0 bases, the J end by 7 bases, with 12 bases between. There are 14 residues in the CDR3. CDR3 sequence (DNA): TGTGCCAGCAGTGAAGCGCGCGGAAGGCGTGGCTACACCTTC. Protein product: CASSEARGRRGYTF.

The chain combines TRBV25-1 with TRBJ1-3; 8 bases fit TRBD1. The CDR3 covers 12 residues. V trimming: 9 bases; J trimming: 4 bases; junction bases outside the gene matches: 2. CDR1 is MGHDK, CDR2 SYGVNS, per germline. CDR3 protein: CASRTGGNTIYF. The CDR3 DNA follows: TGTGCCAGTCGGACAGGGGGAAACACCATATATTTT. The full variable domain, rest sourced from reference TRBV25-1 and TRBJ1-3, is EADIYQTPRYLVIGTGKKITLECSQTMGHDKMYWYQQDPGMELHLIHYSYGVNSTEKGDLSSESTVSRIRTEHFPLTLESARPSHTSQYLCASRTGGNTIYFGEGSWLTVV.

As to this clone: A much larger clone sits a single nucleotide away, making a read error possible. This rearrangement joins TRBV3-1 (or the pseudogene TRBV3-2) to TRBJ1-2; TRBD1 aligns across 7 bases. The length of the CDR3 is 14 residues. The J segment lost 0 bases and the V segment lost 5 bases, leaving 3 bases of the junction unmatched. Germline loops: CDR1 LGHDT, CDR2 YNNKEL (reference sequence). The CDR3 here is CASSSGTANYGYTF. The CDR3 nucleotides read TGTGCCAGCAGCTCCGGGACAGCTAACTATGGCTACACCTTC.

The chain has TRBV2 and TRBJ2-6; 7 nucleotides align to TRBD1. Germline CDR1 SNHLY, CDR2 FYNNEI. The CDR3 totals 19 residues. V was pared by 6 bases and J by 0 bases, with 14 bases of the junction left unmatched. Here the CDR3 reads CASRDGTGAPSSGANVLTF. CDR3 in DNA: TGTGCCAGCAGGGACGGTACAGGGGCGCCGAGCTCTGGGGCCAACGTCCTGACTTTC.

V gene TRBV5-1 combines with J gene TRBJ2-5; TRBD2 aligns across 13 bases. This CDR3 has 16 residues. Germline lookup yields CDR1 SGHRS and CDR2 YFSETQ. Unmatched junction bases numbered 6, after V lost 2 bases and J lost 5 bases. CDR3: CASSLTSGGAKETQYF. In nucleotides, the CDR3 is TGCGCCAGCAGCTTAACTAGCGGGGGGGCCAAGGAGACCCAGTACTTC.

V usage is TRBV7-2 and J usage is TRBJ1-1; the match to TRBD1 covers 8 bases. The CDR3 covers 15 residues. V dropped 5 bases and J dropped 1; count of bases not matched to a gene: 6. CDR1 SGHTA and CDR2 FQGNSA come from the germline V gene. CDR3 protein: CASSSTGGPNTEAFF. DNA of the CDR3: TGTGCCAGCAGCAGTACAGGGGGGCCGAACACTGAAGCTTTCTTT.

CDR3 in DNA: TGTGCCAGCAGATACTCAGGGGGGTATGGCTACACCTTC. Translating it yields CASRYSGGYGYTF. The genes are TRBV2 and TRBJ1-2, with 7 positions matching TRBD1. CDR1 SNHLY and CDR2 FYNNEI come from the germline V gene. Unmatched junction bases numbered 6, after V lost 6 bases and J lost 5 bases. The CDR3 has 13 residues.

The gene calls are TRBV3-1 (or the pseudogene TRBV3-2) and TRBJ1-2; tentative D call: TRBD1 (6 bases). V lost 4 bases to trimming and J lost 4 bases, with 10 bases between them. The CDR3 totals 13 residues. CDR1 and CDR2 (germline): LGHDT, YNNKEL (reference sequence). DNA for the CDR3: TGTGCCAGCAGCCCTGGACAGCCCTATGGCTACACCTTC. This gives the protein CASSPGQPYGYTF.

This clone showed up just once. The chain has TRBV9 and TRBJ1-3, with D possibly being TRBD1 (5 bases). Germline CDR1 reads SGDLS; CDR2 reads YYNGEE. V lost 0 bases to trimming and J lost 0 bases, with 7 bases between them. The CDR3 sequence is 15 residues long. CDR3 loop: CASSVVDSSGNTIYF. CDR3 coding DNA: TGTGCCAGCAGCGTAGTTGACAGCTCTGGAAACACCATATATTTT.

The V gene is TRBV19, the J gene TRBJ2-6, with TRBD1 matching 12 bases. CDR3 length equals 17 residues. Germline V gene data show CDR1 as LNHDA and CDR2 as SQIVND (reference sequence). Trimming took 4 bases from V and 1 from J; bases not matched to a gene: 2. In DNA, the CDR3 is TGTGCCAGTAGTAGGGGACAGGGGGCGTCTGGGGCCAACGTCCTGACTTTC. This translates into CASSRGQGASGANVLTF.

V gene TRBV24-1 combines with J gene TRBJ2-5; 9 bases align to TRBD1. This CDR3 is built from 15 residues. J was trimmed by 4 bases and V by 7 bases; bases with no gene match: 9. CDR1 is KGHDR and CDR2 is SFDVKD in the germline V gene. The CDR3 spells CATSPTGGGLETQYF. The CDR3 DNA follows: TGTGCCACCAGCCCGACAGGGGGTGGGCTAGAGACCCAGTACTTC.

This chain links TRBV28 with TRBJ2-5; a possible D gene is TRBD2 (5 bases). V was trimmed by 6 bases and J by 3 bases, leaving 14 bases between them. The length of the CDR3 is 14 residues. Germline-derived CDR1 and CDR2 are MDHEN and SYDVKM. The DNA of the CDR3 is TGTGCCAGCAGCCCGGTCTGGAGGAAAGAGACCCAGTACTTC. Its protein product is CASSPVWRKETQYF.

This sequence joins TRBV2 and TRBJ2-3; D is uncertain. The CDR3 sequence is 15 residues long. In germline, CDR1 is SNHLY, CDR2 FYNNEI. Trimming took 3 bases from V and 2 from J, leaving 12 bases between them. CDR3 nucleotide sequence: TGTGCCAGCAGTGATCCGAGACTGTCCACAGATACGCAGTATTTT. Encoded protein: CASSDPRLSTDTQYF.

This clone turned up a few times. This rearrangement joins TRBV5-6 to TRBJ1-4, with TRBD1 as a possible D gene (5 bases). The V gene lost 2 bases and the J gene lost 8 bases, with 7 bases spanning the gap. The CDR3 extends over 12 amino acids. CDR1 is SGHDT and CDR2 is YYEEEE in the germline V gene. In nucleotides, the CDR3 is TGTGCCAGCAGCTTAGCAGGGGAAAAACTGTTTTTT. Translation gives CASSLAGEKLFF.

The chain combines TRBV6-5 with TRBJ2-1; D might be TRBD2 (6 bases). The CDR3 sequence is 15 residues long. Germline-derived CDR1 and CDR2 are MNHEY and SVGAGI. Deletions cut 4 bases from V and 7 bases from J, with 17 bases between. The CDR3 sequence is CASSFSGEDWNEQFF. The CDR3 bases are TGTGCCAGCAGTTTCTCGGGGGAGGATTGGAATGAGCAGTTCTTC.

This sequence joins TRBV5-1 and TRBJ1-1; no definite D call. The CDR3 covers 14 residues. Germline V CDR1 and CDR2: SGHRS, YFSETQ. V gave up 2 bases and J gave up 0 bases, with 8 bases separating them. CDR3 sequence: CASSLQTMNTEAFF. The CDR3 nucleotides are TGCGCCAGCAGCTTACAGACCATGAACACTGAAGCTTTCTTT.

CDR3 amino acids: CASSREYEQYF. The CDR3 nucleotides are TGTGCCAGCAGCCGCGAATACGAGCAGTACTTC. This chain links TRBV5-6 with TRBJ2-7; no definite D call. Trimming took 4 bases from V and 4 from J, leaving 6 bases between them. Germline V gene lookup returns CDR1 SGHDT and CDR2 YYEEEE. The CDR3 covers 11 residues.

This chain links TRBV2 with TRBJ2-7, with 9 bases that match TRBD2. The length of the CDR3 is 14 residues. Germline V gene sequence: CDR1 SNHLY, CDR2 FYNNEI. V shed 6 bases and J 2 bases; nucleotides not matched to a gene: 5. CDR3 DNA: TGTGCCAGCAGGGAGGCGGGGGGGACCTACGAGCAGTACTTC. It translates to CASREAGGTYEQYF.